This TCR beta chain was captured in a study of response to subunit inactivated influenza vaccine. The germline V gene has CDR1 MDHEN and CDR2 SYDVKM. V trimming: 11 bases; J trimming: 12 bases; junction bases outside the gene matches: 10. This CDR3 region has 11 residues. TCRdb itself ran the RT-PCR reads through MiXCR, one entry per CDR3 protein. The sample has hundreds of thousands of distinct CDR3 sequences, about 25% seen once. Sequencing was performed on CD4+ T cells sorted from PBMCs, taken about 5 days after vaccination. This clonotype was sampled from a man aged 45-65 years who received an inactivated influenza vaccine. This sequence joins TRBV28 and TRBJ2-1; 7 nucleotides agree with TRBD2. Here the CDR3 DNA reads TGTGCCGCGGGGGAGGGGAAAGGGCAGTTCTTC. It specifies CAAGEGKGQFF.